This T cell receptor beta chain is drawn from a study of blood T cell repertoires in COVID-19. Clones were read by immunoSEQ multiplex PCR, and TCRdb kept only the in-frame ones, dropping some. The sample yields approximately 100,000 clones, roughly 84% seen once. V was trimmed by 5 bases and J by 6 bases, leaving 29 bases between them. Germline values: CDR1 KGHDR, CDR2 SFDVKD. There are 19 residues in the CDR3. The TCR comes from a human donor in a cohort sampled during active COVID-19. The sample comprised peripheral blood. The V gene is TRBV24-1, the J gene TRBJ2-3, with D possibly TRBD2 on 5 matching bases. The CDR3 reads CATSVSPPRADSYEDTQYF. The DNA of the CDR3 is TGTGCCACCAGTGTCTCCCCACCCCGAGCGGATTCATACGAGGATACGCAGTATTTT.